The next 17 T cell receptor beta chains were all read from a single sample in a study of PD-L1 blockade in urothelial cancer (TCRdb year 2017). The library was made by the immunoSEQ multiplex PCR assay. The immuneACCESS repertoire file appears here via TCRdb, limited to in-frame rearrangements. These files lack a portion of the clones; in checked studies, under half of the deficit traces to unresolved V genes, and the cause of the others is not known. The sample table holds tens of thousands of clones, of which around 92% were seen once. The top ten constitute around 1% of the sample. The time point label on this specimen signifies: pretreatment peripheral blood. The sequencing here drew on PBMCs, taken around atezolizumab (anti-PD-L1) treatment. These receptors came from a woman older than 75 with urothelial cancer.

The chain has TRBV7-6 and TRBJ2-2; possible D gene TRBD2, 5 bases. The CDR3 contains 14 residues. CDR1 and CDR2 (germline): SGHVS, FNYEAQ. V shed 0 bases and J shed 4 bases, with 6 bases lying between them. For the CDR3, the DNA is TGTGCCAGCAGCTTAGCGGGAGCCACCGGGGAGCTGTTTTTT. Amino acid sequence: CASSLAGATGELFF.

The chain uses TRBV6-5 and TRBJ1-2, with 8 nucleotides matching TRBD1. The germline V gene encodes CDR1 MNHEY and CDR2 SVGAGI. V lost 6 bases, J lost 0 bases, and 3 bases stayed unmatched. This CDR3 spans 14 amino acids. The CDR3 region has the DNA TGTGCCAGCAGGGGACAGGAAGCTAACTATGGCTACACCTTC. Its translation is CASRGQEANYGYTF.

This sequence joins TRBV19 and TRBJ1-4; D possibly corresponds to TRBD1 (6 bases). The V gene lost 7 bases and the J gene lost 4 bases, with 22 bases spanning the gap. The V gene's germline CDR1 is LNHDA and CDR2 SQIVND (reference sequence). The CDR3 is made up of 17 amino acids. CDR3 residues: CASTLGVQGGRNEKLFF. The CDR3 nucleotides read TGTGCCAGTACCTTGGGGGTACAGGGAGGGCGTAATGAAAAACTGTTTTTT.

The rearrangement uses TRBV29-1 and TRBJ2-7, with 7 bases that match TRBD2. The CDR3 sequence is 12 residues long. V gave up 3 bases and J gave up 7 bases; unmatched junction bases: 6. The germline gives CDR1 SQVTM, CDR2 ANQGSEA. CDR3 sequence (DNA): TGCAGCGTTGATGGGGGGGGAATGGAGCAGTACTTC. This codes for CSVDGGGMEQYF.

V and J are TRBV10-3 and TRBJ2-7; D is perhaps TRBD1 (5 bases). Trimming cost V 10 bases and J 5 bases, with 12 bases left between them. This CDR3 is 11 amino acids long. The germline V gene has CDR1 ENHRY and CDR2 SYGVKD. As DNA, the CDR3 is TGTGCCACCCTAGAGGACAACGAGCAGTACTTC. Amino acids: CATLEDNEQYF.

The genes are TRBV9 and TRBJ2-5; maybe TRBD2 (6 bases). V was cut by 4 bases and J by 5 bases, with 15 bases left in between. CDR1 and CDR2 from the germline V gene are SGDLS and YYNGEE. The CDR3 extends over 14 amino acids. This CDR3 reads CASSPGGPRETQYF. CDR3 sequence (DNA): TGTGCCAGCAGCCCAGGAGGGCCTCGGGAGACCCAGTACTTC.

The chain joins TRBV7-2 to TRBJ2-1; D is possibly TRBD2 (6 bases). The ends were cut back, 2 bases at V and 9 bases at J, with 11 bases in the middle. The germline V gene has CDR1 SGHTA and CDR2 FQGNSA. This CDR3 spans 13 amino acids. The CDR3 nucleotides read TGTGCCAGCAGCTTAATCCGGGACTTTGAGCAGTTCTTC. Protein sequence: CASSLIRDFEQFF.

The CDR3 coding sequence is TGTGCCAGCAGCCTAGGGACTAGCGGGAGGGAGACCCAGTACTTC. Residues: CASSLGTSGRETQYF. The chain couples TRBV5-6 to TRBJ2-5; 15 bases align to TRBD2. Trimming at V came to 4 bases and at J to 5 bases, leaving 3 bases not matched to a gene. Germline V gene lookup returns CDR1 SGHDT and CDR2 YYEEEE. This CDR3 comprises 15 residues.

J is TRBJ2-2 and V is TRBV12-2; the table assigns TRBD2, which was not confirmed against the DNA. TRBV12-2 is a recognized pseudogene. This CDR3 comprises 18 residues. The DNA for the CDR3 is TGTGCAAGTCGTGACTTGGTTATAGGAGGCGTCGACACCGGGGAGCTGTTTTTT. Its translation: CASRDLVIGGVDTGELFF.

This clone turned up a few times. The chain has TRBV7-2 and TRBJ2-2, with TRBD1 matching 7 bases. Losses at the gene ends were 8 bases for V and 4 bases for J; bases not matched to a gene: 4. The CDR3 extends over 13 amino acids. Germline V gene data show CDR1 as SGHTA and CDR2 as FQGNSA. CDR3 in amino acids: CASQGQITGELFF. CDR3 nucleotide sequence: TGTGCCAGCCAGGGACAGATCACCGGGGAGCTGTTTTTT.

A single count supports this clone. The CDR3 region has the DNA TGTGCCAGCAGTTCCTGGACAGGGGAGGGCGGCTACACCTTC. Translating gives CASSSWTGEGGYTF. This chain joins TRBV28 and TRBJ1-2, with 9 bases lining up with TRBD1. Per the germline V gene, CDR1 is MDHEN and CDR2 is SYDVKM. CDR3 size: 14 residues. The trim removed 4 bases at V and 8 bases at J, leaving 8 bases unmatched.

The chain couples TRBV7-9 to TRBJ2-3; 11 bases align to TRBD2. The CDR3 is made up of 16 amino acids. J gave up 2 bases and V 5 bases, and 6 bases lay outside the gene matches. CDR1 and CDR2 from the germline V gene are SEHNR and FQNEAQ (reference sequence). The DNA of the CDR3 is TGTGCCAGCAGCCTCGGGACTAGCGGCCTCACAGATACGCAGTATTTT. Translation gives CASSLGTSGLTDTQYF.

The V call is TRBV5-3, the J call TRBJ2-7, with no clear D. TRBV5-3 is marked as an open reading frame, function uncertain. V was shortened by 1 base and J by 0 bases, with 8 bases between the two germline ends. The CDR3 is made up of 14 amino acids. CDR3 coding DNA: TGTGCCAGAAGCTTGTTATTCTCCTCCTACGAGCAGTACTTC. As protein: CARSLLFSSYEQYF.

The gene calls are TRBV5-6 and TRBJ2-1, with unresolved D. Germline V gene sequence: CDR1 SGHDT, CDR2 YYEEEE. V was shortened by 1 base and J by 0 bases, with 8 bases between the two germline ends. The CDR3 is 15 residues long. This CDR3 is CASSLKTSSYNEQFF. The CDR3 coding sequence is TGTGCCAGCAGCTTGAAAACGAGCTCCTACAATGAGCAGTTCTTC. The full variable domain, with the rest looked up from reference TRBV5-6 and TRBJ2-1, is DAGVTQSPTHLIKTRGQQVTLRCSPKSGHDTVSWYQQALGQGPQFIFQYYEEEERQRGNFPDRFSGHQFPNYSSELNVNALLLGDSALYLCASSLKTSSYNEQFFGPGTRLTVL.

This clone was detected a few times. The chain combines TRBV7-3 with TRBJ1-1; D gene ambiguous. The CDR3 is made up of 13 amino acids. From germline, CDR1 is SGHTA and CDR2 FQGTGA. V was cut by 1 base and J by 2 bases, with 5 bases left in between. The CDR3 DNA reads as TGTGCCAGCAGCTTAAATAGCAACACTGAAGCTTTCTTT. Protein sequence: CASSLNSNTEAFF.

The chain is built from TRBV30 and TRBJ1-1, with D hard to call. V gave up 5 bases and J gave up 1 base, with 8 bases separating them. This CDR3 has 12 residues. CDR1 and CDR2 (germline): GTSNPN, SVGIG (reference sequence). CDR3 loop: CAWVLTNTEAFF. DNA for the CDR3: TGTGCCTGGGTGCTAACGAACACTGAAGCTTTCTTT.

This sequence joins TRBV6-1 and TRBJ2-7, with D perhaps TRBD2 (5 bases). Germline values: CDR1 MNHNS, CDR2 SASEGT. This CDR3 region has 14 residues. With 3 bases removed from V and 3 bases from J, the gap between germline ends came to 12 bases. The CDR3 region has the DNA TGTGCCAGCAGTGATGGCGGGCCTAGCTACGAGCAGTACTTC. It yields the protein CASSDGGPSYEQYF.